This T cell receptor (beta chain) derives from a study of blood T cell repertoires in COVID-19. The CDR3 covers 14 residues. V dropped 4 bases and J dropped 5; count of bases not matched to a gene: 5. Germline-derived CDR1 and CDR2 are MDHEN and SYDVKM. Sequencing used immunoSEQ multiplex PCR; TCRdb keeps in-frame clones, though not all of them. This repertoire shows 75,000 to 85,000 clones, around 83% found once; its top ten account for roughly 11%. This TCR was recovered from a man aged 55 to 69 with COVID-19, enrolled during active disease. The specimen was peripheral blood. This sequence joins TRBV28 and TRBJ1-2; 9 bases match TRBD1. CDR3 protein: CASSSQGAGYGYTF. The CDR3 DNA reads as TGTGCCAGCAGTTCACAGGGGGCGGGTTATGGCTACACCTTC.